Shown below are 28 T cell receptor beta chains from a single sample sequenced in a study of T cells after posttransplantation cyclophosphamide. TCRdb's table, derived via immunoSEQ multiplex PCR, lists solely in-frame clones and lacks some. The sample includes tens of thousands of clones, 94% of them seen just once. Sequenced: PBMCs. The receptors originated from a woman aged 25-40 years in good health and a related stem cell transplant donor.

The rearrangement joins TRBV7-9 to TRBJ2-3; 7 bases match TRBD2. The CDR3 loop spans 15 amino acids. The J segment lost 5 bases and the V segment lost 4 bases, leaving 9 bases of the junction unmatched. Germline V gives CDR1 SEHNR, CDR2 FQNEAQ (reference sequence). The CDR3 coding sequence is TGTGCCAGCAGCTCAATCGGGGGAGGGGAAGATACGCAGTATTTT. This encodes CASSSIGGGEDTQYF.

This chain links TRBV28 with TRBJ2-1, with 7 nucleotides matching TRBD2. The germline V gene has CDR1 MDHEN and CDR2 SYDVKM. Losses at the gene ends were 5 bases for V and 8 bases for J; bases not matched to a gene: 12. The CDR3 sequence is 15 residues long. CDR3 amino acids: CASSPAGWEGDEQFF. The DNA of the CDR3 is TGTGCCAGCAGTCCCGCGGGCTGGGAGGGCGATGAGCAGTTCTTC.

The CDR3 protein is CATSRVGDYSNQPQHF. The CDR3 DNA reads as TGTGCCACCAGCAGAGTTGGAGATTATAGCAATCAGCCCCAGCATTTT. The V call is TRBV15, the J call TRBJ1-5; no clear D. Per the germline V gene, CDR1 is LNHNV and CDR2 is YYDKDF (reference sequence). V dropped 1 base and J dropped 0 bases, with 10 bases sitting between them. The CDR3 is made up of 16 amino acids.

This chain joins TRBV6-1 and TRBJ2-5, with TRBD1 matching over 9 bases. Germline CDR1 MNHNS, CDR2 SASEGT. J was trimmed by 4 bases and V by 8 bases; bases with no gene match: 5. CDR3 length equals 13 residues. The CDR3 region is CASYRGLGETQYF. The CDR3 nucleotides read TGTGCCAGCTACAGGGGGCTGGGAGAGACCCAGTACTTC.

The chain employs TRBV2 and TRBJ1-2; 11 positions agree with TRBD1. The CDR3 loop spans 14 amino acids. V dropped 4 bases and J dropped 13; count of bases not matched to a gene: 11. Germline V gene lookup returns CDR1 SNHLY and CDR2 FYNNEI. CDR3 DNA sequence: TGTGCCAGCAGTGCCGGACAGGGGGCCTTGGCCGTCACCTTC. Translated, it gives CASSAGQGALAVTF.

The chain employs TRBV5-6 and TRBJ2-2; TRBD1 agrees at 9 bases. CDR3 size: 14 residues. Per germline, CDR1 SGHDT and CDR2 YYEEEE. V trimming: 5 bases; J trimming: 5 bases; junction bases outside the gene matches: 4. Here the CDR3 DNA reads TGTGCCAGCAGGCCCGGGACAGGGACCGGGGAGCTGTTTTTT. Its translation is CASRPGTGTGELFF.

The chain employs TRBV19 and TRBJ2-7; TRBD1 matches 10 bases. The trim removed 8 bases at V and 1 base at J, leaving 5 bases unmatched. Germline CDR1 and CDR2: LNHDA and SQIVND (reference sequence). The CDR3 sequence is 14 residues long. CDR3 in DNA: TGTGCCAGTCGGGGGACAGGGGTTTCCTACGAGCAGTACTTC. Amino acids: CASRGTGVSYEQYF.

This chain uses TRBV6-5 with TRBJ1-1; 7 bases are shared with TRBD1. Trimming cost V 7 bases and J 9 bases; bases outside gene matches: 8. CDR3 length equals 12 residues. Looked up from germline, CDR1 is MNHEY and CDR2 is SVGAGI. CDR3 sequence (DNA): TGTGCCAGCAACCAATCGGACAGGAAAGCTTTCTTT. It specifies CASNQSDRKAFF.

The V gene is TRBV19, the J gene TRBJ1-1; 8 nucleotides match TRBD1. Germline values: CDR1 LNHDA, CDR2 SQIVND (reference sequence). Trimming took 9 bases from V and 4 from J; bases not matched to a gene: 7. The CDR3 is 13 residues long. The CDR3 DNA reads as TGTGCCAGCAGTGGACAGGGAGGCACTGAAGCTTTCTTT. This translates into CASSGQGGTEAFF.

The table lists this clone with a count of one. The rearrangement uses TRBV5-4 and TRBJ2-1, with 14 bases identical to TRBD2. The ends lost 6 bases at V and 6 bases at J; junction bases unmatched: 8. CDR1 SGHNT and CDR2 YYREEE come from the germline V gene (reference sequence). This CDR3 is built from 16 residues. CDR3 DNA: TGTGCCAGCACCCCGGGGACTAGCGGGGGAACCAATGAGCAGTTCTTC. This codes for CASTPGTSGGTNEQFF.

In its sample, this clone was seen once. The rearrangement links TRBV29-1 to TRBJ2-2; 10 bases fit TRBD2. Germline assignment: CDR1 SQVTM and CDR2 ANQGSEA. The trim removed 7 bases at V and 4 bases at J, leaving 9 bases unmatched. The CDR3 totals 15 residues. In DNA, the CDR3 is TGCAGCGGGCAAAGCGGGGGGGCCGGCACCGGGGAGCTGTTTTTT. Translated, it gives CSGQSGGAGTGELFF.

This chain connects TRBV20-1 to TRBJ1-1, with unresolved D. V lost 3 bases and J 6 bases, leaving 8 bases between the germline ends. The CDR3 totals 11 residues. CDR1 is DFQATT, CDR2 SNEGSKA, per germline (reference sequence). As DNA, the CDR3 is TGCAGTGCTAGCACGCGGCCTGAAGCTTTCTTT. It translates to CSASTRPEAFF.

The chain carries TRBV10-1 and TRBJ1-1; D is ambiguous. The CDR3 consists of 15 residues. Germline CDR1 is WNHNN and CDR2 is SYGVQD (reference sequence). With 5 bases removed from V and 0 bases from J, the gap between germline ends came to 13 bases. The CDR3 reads CASSHDTLLNTEAFF. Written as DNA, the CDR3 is TGCGCCAGCAGTCACGACACCTTACTGAACACTGAAGCTTTCTTT.

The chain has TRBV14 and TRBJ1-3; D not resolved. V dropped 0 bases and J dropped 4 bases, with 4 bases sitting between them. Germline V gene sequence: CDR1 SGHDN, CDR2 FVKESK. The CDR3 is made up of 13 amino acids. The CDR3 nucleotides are TGTGCCAGCAGCCAAGATGCGGGAAACACCATATATTTT. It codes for CASSQDAGNTIYF.

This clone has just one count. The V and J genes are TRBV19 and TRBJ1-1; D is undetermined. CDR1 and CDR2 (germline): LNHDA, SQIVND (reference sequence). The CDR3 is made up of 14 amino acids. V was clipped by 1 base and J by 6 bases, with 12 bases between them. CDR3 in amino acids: CASSIVHRPPEAFF. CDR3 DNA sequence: TGTGCCAGTAGTATAGTTCACAGACCCCCTGAAGCTTTCTTT.

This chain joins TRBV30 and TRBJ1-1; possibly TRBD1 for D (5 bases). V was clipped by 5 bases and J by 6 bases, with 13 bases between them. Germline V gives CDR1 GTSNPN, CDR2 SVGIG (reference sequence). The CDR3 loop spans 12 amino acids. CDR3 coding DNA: TGTGCCTGGGTACACAGGAGCCCTGAAGCTTTCTTT. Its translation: CAWVHRSPEAFF.

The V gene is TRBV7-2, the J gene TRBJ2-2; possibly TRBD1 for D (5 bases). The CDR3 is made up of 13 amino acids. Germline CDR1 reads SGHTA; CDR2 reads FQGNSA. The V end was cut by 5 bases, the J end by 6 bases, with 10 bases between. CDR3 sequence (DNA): TGTGCCAGCAGCCTCCAGGGTGCCGGGGAGCTGTTTTTT. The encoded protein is CASSLQGAGELFF. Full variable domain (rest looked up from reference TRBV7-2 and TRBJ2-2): GAGVSQSPSNKVTEKGKDVELRCDPISGHTALYWYRQSLGQGLEFLIYFQGNSAPDKSGLPSDRFSAERTGGSVSTLTIQRTQQEDSAVYLCASSLQGAGELFFGEGSRLTVL.

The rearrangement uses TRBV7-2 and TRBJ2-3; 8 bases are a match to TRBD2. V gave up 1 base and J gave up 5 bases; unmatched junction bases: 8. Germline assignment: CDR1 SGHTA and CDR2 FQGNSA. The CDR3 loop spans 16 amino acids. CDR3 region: CASSLDGVSGVDTQYF. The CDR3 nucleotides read TGTGCCAGCAGCTTAGATGGGGTTAGCGGGGTAGATACGCAGTATTTT.

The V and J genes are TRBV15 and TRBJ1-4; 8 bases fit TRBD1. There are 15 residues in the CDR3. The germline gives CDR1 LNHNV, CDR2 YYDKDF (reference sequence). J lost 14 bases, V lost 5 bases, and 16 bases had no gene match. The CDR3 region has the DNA TGTGCCACCAGCGGTAAGGACAGGGCGTCAAAAGAGCTGTTTTTT. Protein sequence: CATSGKDRASKELFF.

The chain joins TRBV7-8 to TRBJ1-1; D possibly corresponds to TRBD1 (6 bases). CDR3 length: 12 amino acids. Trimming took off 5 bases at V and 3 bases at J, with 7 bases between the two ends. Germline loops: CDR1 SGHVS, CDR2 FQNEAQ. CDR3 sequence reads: CASSPGDTEAFF. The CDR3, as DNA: TGTGCCAGCAGCCCAGGGGACACTGAAGCTTTCTTT.

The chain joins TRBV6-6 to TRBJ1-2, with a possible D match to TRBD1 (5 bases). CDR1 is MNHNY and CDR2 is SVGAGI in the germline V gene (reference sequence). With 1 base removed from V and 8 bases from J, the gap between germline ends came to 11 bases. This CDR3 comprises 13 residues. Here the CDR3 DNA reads TGTGCCAGCAGTTACTACTCAGGGCAGGGCTACACCTTC. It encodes CASSYYSGQGYTF.

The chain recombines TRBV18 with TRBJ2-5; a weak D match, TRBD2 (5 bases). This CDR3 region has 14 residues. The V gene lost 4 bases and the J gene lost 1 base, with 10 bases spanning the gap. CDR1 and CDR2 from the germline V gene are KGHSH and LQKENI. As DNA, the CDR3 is TGTGCCAGCTCACGGCCGGGAACCCAAGAGACCCAGTACTTC. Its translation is CASSRPGTQETQYF.

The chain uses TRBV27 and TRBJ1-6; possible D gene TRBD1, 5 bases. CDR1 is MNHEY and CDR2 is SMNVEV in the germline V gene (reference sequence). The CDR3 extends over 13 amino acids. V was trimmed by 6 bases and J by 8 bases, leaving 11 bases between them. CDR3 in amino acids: CASRQEGYSPLHF. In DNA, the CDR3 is TGTGCCAGCAGACAGGAAGGTTATTCACCCCTCCACTTT.

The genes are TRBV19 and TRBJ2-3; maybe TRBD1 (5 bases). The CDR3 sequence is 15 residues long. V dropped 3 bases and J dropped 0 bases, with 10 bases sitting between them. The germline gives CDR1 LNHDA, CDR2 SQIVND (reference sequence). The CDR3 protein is CASSIRQPSTDTQYF. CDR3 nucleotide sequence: TGTGCCAGTAGTATTAGACAGCCTAGCACAGATACGCAGTATTTT.

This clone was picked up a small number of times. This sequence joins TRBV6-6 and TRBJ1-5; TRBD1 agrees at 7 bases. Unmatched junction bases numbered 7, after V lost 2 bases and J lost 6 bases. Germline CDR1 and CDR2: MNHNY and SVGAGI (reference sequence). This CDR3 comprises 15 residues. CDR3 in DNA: TGTGCCAGCAGTTACGAGACAGGGAGTTTTCAGCCCCAGCATTTT. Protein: CASSYETGSFQPQHF.

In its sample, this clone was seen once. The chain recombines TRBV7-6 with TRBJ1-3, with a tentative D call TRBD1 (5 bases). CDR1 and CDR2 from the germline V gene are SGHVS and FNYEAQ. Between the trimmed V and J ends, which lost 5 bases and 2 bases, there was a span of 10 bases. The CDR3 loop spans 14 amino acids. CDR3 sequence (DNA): TGTGCCAGCAGCCCAGGGAGGACTGGAAACACCATATATTTT. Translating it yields CASSPGRTGNTIYF.

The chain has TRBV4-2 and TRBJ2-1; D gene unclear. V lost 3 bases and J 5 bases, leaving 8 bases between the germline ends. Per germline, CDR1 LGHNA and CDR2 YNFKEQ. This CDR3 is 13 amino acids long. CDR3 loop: CASSQVQNNEQFF. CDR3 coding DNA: TGTGCCAGCAGCCAGGTTCAGAACAATGAGCAGTTCTTC.

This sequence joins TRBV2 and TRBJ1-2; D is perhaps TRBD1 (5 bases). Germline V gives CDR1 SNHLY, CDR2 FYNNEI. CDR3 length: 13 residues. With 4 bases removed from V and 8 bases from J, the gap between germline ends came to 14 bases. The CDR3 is CASSGGGLWGYTF. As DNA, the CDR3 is TGTGCCAGCAGTGGGGGGGGTCTTTGGGGCTACACCTTC.